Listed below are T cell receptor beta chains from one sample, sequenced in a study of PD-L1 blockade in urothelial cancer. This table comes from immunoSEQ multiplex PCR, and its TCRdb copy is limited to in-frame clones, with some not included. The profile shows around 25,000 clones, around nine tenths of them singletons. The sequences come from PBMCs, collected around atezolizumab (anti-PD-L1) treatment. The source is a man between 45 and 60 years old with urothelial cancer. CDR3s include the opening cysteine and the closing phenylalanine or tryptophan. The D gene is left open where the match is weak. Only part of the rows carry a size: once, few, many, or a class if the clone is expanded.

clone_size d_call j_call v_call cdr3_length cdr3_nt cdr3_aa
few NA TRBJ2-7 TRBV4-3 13 TGCGCCAGCAGCCAAACCGGGGGTTACGAGCAGTACTTC CASSQTGGYEQYF
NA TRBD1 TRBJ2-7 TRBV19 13 TGTGCCAGTAGTCACAGGGGACGCTACGAGCAGTACTTC CASSHRGRYEQYF
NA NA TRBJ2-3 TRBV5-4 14 TGTGCCAGCAGCTCGGGTGGACTTGCAGATACGCAGTATTTT CASSSGGLADTQYF
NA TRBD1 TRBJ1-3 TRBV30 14 TGTGCCTGGAGTGTAGGGGGCGCAGGAAACACCATATATTTT CAWSVGGAGNTIYF
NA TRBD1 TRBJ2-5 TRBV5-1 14 TGCGCCAGCAGCTTGTGGACAGGGGGGGAGACCCAGTACTTC CASSLWTGGETQYF
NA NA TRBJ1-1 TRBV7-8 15 TGTGCCAGCCAGGGAAAACGGGCAACGTACACTGAAGCTTTCTTT CASQGKRATYTEAFF
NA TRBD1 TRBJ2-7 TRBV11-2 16 TGTGCCAGCAGGTTGACCGGGACAGGGGGCCTTTACGAGCAGTACTTC CASRLTGTGGLYEQYF
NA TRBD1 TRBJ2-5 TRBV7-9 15 TGTGCCAGCAGCTCAAACAGGGGGCTGGGAGAGACCCAGTACTTC CASSSNRGLGETQYF
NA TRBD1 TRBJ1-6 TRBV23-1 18 TGCGCCAGCAGACCAGGGGGAGCTTCGCCAAGTTATAATTCACCCCTCCACTTT CASRPGGASPSYNSPLHF
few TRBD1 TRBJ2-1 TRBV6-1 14 TGTGCCAGCAGTGAAACAGGGGGCTACAATGAGCAGTTCTTC CASSETGGYNEQFF
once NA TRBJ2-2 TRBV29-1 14 TGCAGCGTTGTTTGGGGGCAGGACACCGGGGAGCTGTTTTTT CSVVWGQDTGELFF
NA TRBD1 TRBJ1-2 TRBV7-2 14 TGTGCCAGCACCCCCACCGGGACAGGATATGGCTACACCTTC CASTPTGTGYGYTF
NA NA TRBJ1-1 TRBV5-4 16 TGTGCCAGCAGCTCTGGCCTGGGCGGCCTAGCCACTGAAGCTTTCTTT CASSSGLGGLATEAFF
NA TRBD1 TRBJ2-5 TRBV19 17 TGTGCCAGTAGTACCTATGACAGGGGAGGTGGCATACAGACCCAGTACTTC CASSTYDRGGGIQTQYF
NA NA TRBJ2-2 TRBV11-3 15 TGTGCCAGCAGCCCCGGGGCTGGGGGCCCCGGGGAGCTGTTTTTT CASSPGAGGPGELFF